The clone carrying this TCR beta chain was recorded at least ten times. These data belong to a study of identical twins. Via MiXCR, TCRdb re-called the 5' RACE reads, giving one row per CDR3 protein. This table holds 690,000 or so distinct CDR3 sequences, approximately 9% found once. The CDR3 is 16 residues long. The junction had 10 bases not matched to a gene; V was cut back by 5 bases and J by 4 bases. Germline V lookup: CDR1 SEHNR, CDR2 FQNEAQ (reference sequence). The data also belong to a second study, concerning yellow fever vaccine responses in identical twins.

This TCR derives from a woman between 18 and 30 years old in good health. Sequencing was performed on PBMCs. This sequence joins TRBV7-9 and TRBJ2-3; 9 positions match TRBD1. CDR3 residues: CASSAGTGRSSDTQYF. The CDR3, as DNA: TGTGCCAGCAGCGCCGGGACAGGGCGGAGTTCAGATACGCAGTATTTT.